The 27 T cell receptor beta chains listed next were all sequenced from one sample in a study of human T cells and chemical hapten exposure. Time point given: patch test 1, 2 weeks after DPC sensitization. Documented treatment: therapeutic diphenylcyclopropenone sensitization with weekly scalp DPC. TCRdb itself ran the RACE reads through MiXCR, one entry per CDR3 protein. The table records just under 350,000 distinct CDR3 sequences, about 7% of them present only once. The sequences come from whole blood, collected in connection with sensitization to the hapten diphenylcyclopropenone (DPC). These receptor sequences come from a woman under 30 with alopecia areata. Some clones in this sample may be carry-over from other donors' samples.

The chain combines TRBV6-6 with TRBJ1-1; tentatively, D is TRBD1 (6 bases). This CDR3 region has 15 residues. The germline CDR1 and CDR2 sequences are MNHNY and SVGAGI (reference sequence). V was trimmed by 6 bases and J by 3 bases, leaving 17 bases between them. The CDR3 is CASSSVPGHYTEAFF. The DNA for the CDR3 is TGTGCCAGCAGCTCAGTCCCGGGACATTACACTGAAGCTTTCTTT.

Details on this clonotype: Germline and junction disagree at one end, which may indicate a read error. The rearrangement links TRBV6-5 to TRBJ1-1; no clear D gene. Germline lookup yields CDR1 MNHEY and CDR2 SVGAGI. CDR3 length equals 11 residues. DNA of the CDR3: TGTGCCAGCAGTTACCCACCCTCCGTTCTCTTT. Translated: CASSYPPSVLF.

This clonotype has a handful of counts. The chain employs TRBV20-1 and TRBJ1-1, with 10 bases matching TRBD1. The CDR3 length is 14 residues. Germline CDR1 and CDR2: DFQATT and SNEGSKA (reference sequence). V gave up 1 base and J gave up 3 bases; unmatched junction bases: 2. Here the CDR3 DNA reads TGCAGTGCTAGAGCAGGGACAGGGGACACTGAAGCTTTCTTT. Residues: CSARAGTGDTEAFF.

The chain uses TRBV5-1 and TRBJ2-5; no definite D call. The CDR3 loop spans 15 amino acids. Between the trimmed V and J ends, which lost 0 bases and 4 bases, there was a span of 13 bases. Germline values: CDR1 SGHRS, CDR2 YFSETQ. CDR3 residues: CASSLEAAATETQYF. The CDR3 nucleotides are TGCGCCAGCAGCTTGGAGGCTGCCGCCACAGAGACCCAGTACTTC.

V usage is TRBV12-3 or TRBV12-4 and J usage is TRBJ2-7; D remains ambiguous. This CDR3 has 13 residues. Trimming cost V 3 bases and J 1 base, with 7 bases left between them. CDR3 amino acids: CASSFGQSYEQYF. The CDR3 coding sequence is TGTGCCAGCAGTTTTGGTCAGTCCTACGAGCAGTACTTC.

The chain is built from TRBV3-1 and TRBJ2-7; 8 nucleotides align to TRBD2. CDR1 is LGHDT, CDR2 YNNKEL, per germline (reference sequence). The V and J ends lost 4 bases and 3 bases, in that order; junction bases with no gene match: 14. This CDR3 has 17 residues. The CDR3 protein is CASSPHLPSGGGYEQYF. In DNA, the CDR3 is TGTGCCAGCAGCCCACACCTCCCCAGCGGGGGTGGCTACGAGCAGTACTTC.

A word on this clonotype: Since a much larger clone is just one base distant, this may be a read error. The rearrangement links TRBV29-1 to TRBJ1-1; maybe TRBD1 (5 bases). The germline gives CDR1 SQVTM, CDR2 ANQGSEA. V lost 4 bases, J lost 1 base, and 7 bases lay in between. The CDR3 is 12 residues long. The CDR3 reads CSVVGENTEAFF. The CDR3 DNA is TGCAGCGTTGTGGGGGAGAACACTGAAGCTTTCTTT.

In this sample, this clonotype turned up a few times. This rearrangement joins TRBV6-5 to TRBJ2-7; no clear D. Germline V gives CDR1 MNHEY, CDR2 SVGAGI. The CDR3 totals 14 residues. V gave up 0 bases and J gave up 1 base, with 7 bases separating them. CDR3 sequence (DNA): TGTGCCAGCAGTTACTCCCCCCGGTCCTACGAGCAGTACTTC. Protein product: CASSYSPRSYEQYF.

This clonotype has at least ten counts. The chain couples TRBV27 to TRBJ2-3; no reliable D call. Per germline, CDR1 MNHEY and CDR2 SMNVEV (reference sequence). V lost 6 bases to trimming and J lost 1 base, with 8 bases between them. The CDR3 is 13 amino acids. Here the CDR3 reads CASREQGTDTQYF. CDR3 nucleotides: TGTGCCAGCAGGGAGCAGGGCACAGATACGCAGTATTTT.

This clonotype was recorded only once. The chain employs TRBV3-1 and TRBJ1-6, with no clear D. This CDR3 contains 15 residues. Germline CDR1 and CDR2: LGHDT and YNNKEL (reference sequence). Trimming removed 5 bases at V and 5 bases at J, with 13 bases between. The CDR3 sequence is CASSGGLNDNSPLHF. The CDR3 region has the DNA TGTGCCAGCAGCGGCGGACTCAACGATAATTCACCCCTCCACTTT.

The V and J genes are TRBV10-3 and TRBJ1-1; D not certain. CDR1 ENHRY and CDR2 SYGVKD come from the germline V gene. The CDR3 consists of 15 residues. V was trimmed by 6 bases and J by 3 bases, leaving 17 bases between them. The CDR3 DNA follows: TGTGCCATCAGAAGACGCGGGCCTGGGCACACTGAAGCTTTCTTT. This gives the protein CAIRRRGPGHTEAFF.

This clonotype turned up a few times. The CDR3 coding sequence is TGCGCCAGCCACTTATCTAGCGATTTCACAGATACGCAGTATTTT. Protein sequence: CASHLSSDFTDTQYF. The V call is TRBV5-1, the J call TRBJ2-3, with D maybe TRBD2 (6 bases). The length of the CDR3 is 15 residues. The germline gives CDR1 SGHRS, CDR2 YFSETQ. Trimming removed 7 bases from V and 2 bases from J, with 17 bases in between.

The DNA for the CDR3 is TGCAGTGCTAGTCACACGGGACAGTATAATTCACCCCTCCACTTT. This translates into CSASHTGQYNSPLHF. The chain uses TRBV20-1 and TRBJ1-6; 7 bases align to TRBD1. The V segment lost 3 bases and the J segment 4 bases; nucleotides outside the gene matches: 6. The CDR3 length is 15 residues. In germline, CDR1 is DFQATT, CDR2 SNEGSKA (reference sequence).

This clonotype occurred many times. The chain is built from TRBV20-1 and TRBJ2-1; D gene unclear. Trimming took off 0 bases at V and 7 bases at J, with 16 bases between the two ends. Germline V lookup: CDR1 DFQATT, CDR2 SNEGSKA (reference sequence). This CDR3 has 15 amino acids. The CDR3 here is CSARDRAGAGNEQFF. CDR3 in DNA: TGCAGTGCTAGAGATCGGGCAGGCGCTGGTAATGAGCAGTTCTTC.

The table lists this clonotype with many counts. The CDR3 loop reads CASSPLAGGANEQFF. The CDR3 DNA reads TGCGCCAGCAGCCCTCTCGCCGGGGGGGCGAATGAGCAGTTCTTC. V usage is TRBV5-1 and J usage is TRBJ2-1, with 8 bases lining up with TRBD2. CDR1 and CDR2 from the germline V gene are SGHRS and YFSETQ. The CDR3 contains 15 residues. V was clipped by 4 bases and J by 7 bases; unmatched bases: 10.

In its sample, this clonotype was seen many times. The J gene is TRBJ2-4, the V gene TRBV6-6; D perhaps matches TRBD2 (5 bases). The CDR3 sequence is 18 residues long. The V gene lost 2 bases and the J gene lost 0 bases, with 17 bases spanning the gap. Germline assignment: CDR1 MNHNY and CDR2 SVGAGI (reference sequence). DNA of the CDR3: TGTGCCAGCAGTTACACCCGTTCGGGAAATATAGCCAAAAACATTCAGTACTTC. The encoded protein is CASSYTRSGNIAKNIQYF.

In this sample, this clonotype turned up many times. This chain connects TRBV6-2 or TRBV6-3 to TRBJ2-6; D tentatively reads TRBD1 or TRBD2 (5 bases each). The CDR3 runs to 17 residues. Trimming pared 5 bases from V and 4 bases from J, leaving 18 bases between. The V gene's germline CDR1 is MNHEY and CDR2 SVGEGT. CDR3 sequence: CASSRDPPGSGANVLTF. CDR3 in DNA: TGTGCCAGCAGTAGGGACCCTCCAGGGTCAGGGGCCAACGTCCTGACTTTC.

The chain couples TRBV6-1 to TRBJ1-4; 7 positions agree with TRBD1. Germline V lookup: CDR1 MNHNS, CDR2 SASEGT. The CDR3 length is 14 residues. J gave up 5 bases and V 8 bases, and 8 bases lay outside the gene matches. The CDR3 DNA follows: TGTGCCAGCCGTAGAACAGGGGTGAATGAAAAACTGTTTTTT. It yields the protein CASRRTGVNEKLFF.

This clonotype has ten or more counts. This chain links TRBV5-1 with TRBJ2-1; D is undetermined. V dropped 5 bases and J dropped 4 bases, with 7 bases sitting between them. This CDR3 spans 12 amino acids. Germline V CDR1 and CDR2: SGHRS, YFSETQ. This chain's CDR3 is CASSTGYNEQFF. As DNA, the CDR3 is TGCGCCAGCAGTACGGGTTACAATGAGCAGTTCTTC.

The V and J genes are TRBV20-1 and TRBJ2-7; 12 bases map to TRBD2. Losses at the gene ends were 5 bases for V and 0 bases for J; bases not matched to a gene: 2. Germline loops: CDR1 DFQATT, CDR2 SNEGSKA (reference sequence). CDR3 length: 14 amino acids. The CDR3 spells CSARLAGDSYEQYF. The CDR3 nucleotides are TGCAGTGCTCGACTAGCGGGGGACTCCTACGAGCAGTACTTC.

This clonotype was detected many times. This chain uses TRBV10-3 with TRBJ1-2, with unresolved D. The CDR3 runs 15 residues. V was clipped by 4 bases and J by 2 bases, with 14 bases between them. Germline CDR1 is ENHRY and CDR2 is SYGVKD. The CDR3 sequence: CAISGGPTGNYGYTF. The DNA for the CDR3 is TGTGCCATCAGTGGAGGACCGACGGGGAACTATGGCTACACCTTC.

The V and J genes are TRBV6-1 and TRBJ2-6; 7 bases fit TRBD1. With V trimmed by 1 base and J by 0 bases, 12 bases remained unmatched. The germline CDR1 and CDR2 sequences are MNHNS and SASEGT. The CDR3 is 20 amino acids. The CDR3 region has the DNA TGTGCCAGCAGTGAAGTCTGGGCCGGGGCAGGGGGCTCTGGGGCCAACGTCCTGACTTTC. This translates into CASSEVWAGAGGSGANVLTF.

In this sample, this clonotype turned up many times. The V call is TRBV7-2, the J call TRBJ1-1, with 7 bases aligning to TRBD1. This CDR3 has 15 amino acids. V gave up 4 bases and J gave up 2 bases; unmatched junction bases: 7. Germline V CDR1 and CDR2: SGHTA, FQGNSA. DNA of the CDR3: TGTGCCAGCAGCTCCAGGACAGGCGCTAACACTGAAGCTTTCTTT. It specifies CASSSRTGANTEAFF.

In its sample, this clonotype was seen a few times. CDR3 DNA sequence: TGCGCCAGCAGCCAAGAAGGCAGGGCTAGCAATCAGCCCCAGCATTTT. Protein product: CASSQEGRASNQPQHF. The chain carries TRBV4-1 and TRBJ1-5, with D maybe TRBD1 (5 bases). CDR1 and CDR2 (germline): MGHRA, YSYEKL. Trimming shortened V by 0 bases and J by 0 bases, and 9 bases separated the two germline ends. The CDR3 totals 16 residues.

This clonotype was picked up a small number of times. This rearrangement joins TRBV7-9 to TRBJ2-7; D remains ambiguous. V dropped 0 bases and J dropped 9 bases, with 9 bases sitting between them. The CDR3 totals 12 residues. CDR1 and CDR2 (germline): SEHNR, FQNEAQ (reference sequence). CDR3 nucleotides: TGTGCCAGCAGCTTAGCCGAAAGTTTGCAGTACTTC. Translation: CASSLAESLQYF.

This clonotype was observed a handful of times. The genes are TRBV6-5 and TRBJ1-2; no clear D. Trimming shortened V by 2 bases and J by 4 bases, and 8 bases separated the two germline ends. The germline V gene encodes CDR1 MNHEY and CDR2 SVGAGI. The CDR3 totals 13 residues. The CDR3 protein is CASSYGQFYGYTF. In DNA form, the CDR3 reads TGTGCCAGCAGTTACGGGCAGTTCTATGGCTACACCTTC.

The chain combines TRBV7-9 with TRBJ2-3; possibly TRBD2 for D (7 bases). Between the trimmed V and J ends, which lost 0 bases and 4 bases, there was a span of 14 bases. CDR1 is SEHNR, CDR2 FQNEAQ, per germline (reference sequence). The CDR3 has 16 amino acids. CDR3 nucleotide sequence: TGTGCCAGCAGCTTAGCCCCACGGGGGGCCTCAGATACGCAGTATTTT. Translation gives CASSLAPRGASDTQYF.